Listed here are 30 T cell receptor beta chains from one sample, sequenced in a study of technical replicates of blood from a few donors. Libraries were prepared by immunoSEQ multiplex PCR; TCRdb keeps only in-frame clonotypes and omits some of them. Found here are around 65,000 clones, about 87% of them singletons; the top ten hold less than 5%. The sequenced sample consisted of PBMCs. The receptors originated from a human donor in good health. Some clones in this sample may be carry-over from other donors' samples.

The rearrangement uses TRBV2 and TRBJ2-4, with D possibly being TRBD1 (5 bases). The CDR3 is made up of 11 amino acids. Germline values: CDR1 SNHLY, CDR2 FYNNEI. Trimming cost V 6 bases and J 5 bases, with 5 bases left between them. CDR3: CASRQENIQYF. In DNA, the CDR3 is TGTGCCAGCAGACAGGAAAACATTCAGTACTTC.

The CDR3 here is CASSPSGQAGNTEAFF. The CDR3 DNA reads TGTGCCAGCAGTCCGTCTGGACAGGCTGGGAACACTGAAGCTTTCTTT. The V call is TRBV25-1, the J call TRBJ1-1; 7 bases are a match to TRBD1. The germline CDR1 and CDR2 sequences are MGHDK and SYGVNS. The ends lost 5 bases at V and 1 base at J; junction bases unmatched: 10. The CDR3 contains 16 residues.

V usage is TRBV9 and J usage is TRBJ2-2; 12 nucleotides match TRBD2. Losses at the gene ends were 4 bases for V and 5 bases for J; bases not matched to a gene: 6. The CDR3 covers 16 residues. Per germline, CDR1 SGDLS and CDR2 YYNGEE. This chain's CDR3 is CASSFTSGGPTGELFF. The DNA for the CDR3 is TGTGCCAGCAGCTTCACTAGCGGGGGGCCAACCGGGGAGCTGTTTTTT.

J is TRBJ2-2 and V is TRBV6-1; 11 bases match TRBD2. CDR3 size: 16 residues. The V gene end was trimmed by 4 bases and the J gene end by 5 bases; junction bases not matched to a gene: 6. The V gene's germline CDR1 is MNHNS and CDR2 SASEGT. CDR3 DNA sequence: TGTGCCAGCAGTGTTAGCGGGGGGGCCGAAACCGGGGAGCTGTTTTTT. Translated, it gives CASSVSGGAETGELFF.

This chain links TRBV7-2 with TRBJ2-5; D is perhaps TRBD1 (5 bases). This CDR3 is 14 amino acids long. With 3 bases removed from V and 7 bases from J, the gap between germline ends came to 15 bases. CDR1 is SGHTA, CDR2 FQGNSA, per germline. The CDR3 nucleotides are TGTGCCAGCAGCTTTGGTCAGGAGCAGGGGACCCAGTACTTC. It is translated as CASSFGQEQGTQYF.

CDR3 sequence reads: CASSYSTEPSYEQYF. CDR3 DNA: TGTGCCAGCAGTTACTCGACAGAGCCCTCCTACGAGCAGTACTTC. V gene TRBV6-5 combines with J gene TRBJ2-7; TRBD1 might be the D (5 bases). Germline V gene lookup returns CDR1 MNHEY and CDR2 SVGAGI. This CDR3 contains 15 residues. V was shortened by 0 bases and J by 0 bases, with 9 bases between the two germline ends.

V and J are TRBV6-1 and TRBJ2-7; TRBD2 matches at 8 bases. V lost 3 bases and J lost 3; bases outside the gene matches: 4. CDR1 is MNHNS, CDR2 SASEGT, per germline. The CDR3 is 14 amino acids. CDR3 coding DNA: TGTGCCAGCAGTGACGGACTAGCTCACTACGAGCAGTACTTC. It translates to CASSDGLAHYEQYF.

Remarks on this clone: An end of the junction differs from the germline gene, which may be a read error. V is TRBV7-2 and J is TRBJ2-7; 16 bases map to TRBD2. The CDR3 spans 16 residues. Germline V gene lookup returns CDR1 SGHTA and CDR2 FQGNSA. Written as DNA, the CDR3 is TGTGCCAGCAGCTTGGGAGCGGGACTAGCGGGAGGGCCTTGTAACTTC. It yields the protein CASSLGAGLAGGPCNF. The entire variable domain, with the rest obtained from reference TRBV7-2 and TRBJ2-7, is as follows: GAGVSQSPSNKVTEKGKDVELRCDPISGHTALYWYRQSLGQGLEFLIYFQGNSAPDKSGLPSDRFSAERTGGSVSTLTIQRTQQEDSAVYLCASSLGAGLAGGPCNFGPGTRLTVT.

The chain's CDR3 is CASSLQRGTDTQYF. Here the CDR3 DNA reads TGTGCCAGCAGCTTACAGCGGGGCACAGATACGCAGTATTTT. This chain joins TRBV7-2 and TRBJ2-3; a possible D gene is TRBD2 (6 bases). The CDR3 runs to 14 residues. Per the germline V gene, CDR1 is SGHTA and CDR2 is FQGNSA. Trimming pared 2 bases from V and 1 base from J, leaving 7 bases between. The full variable domain, in which reference TRBV7-2 and TRBJ2-3 provide the parts outside the CDR3, is GAGVSQSPSNKVTEKGKDVELRCDPISGHTALYWYRQSLGQGLEFLIYFQGNSAPDKSGLPSDRFSAERTGGSVSTLTIQRTQQEDSAVYLCASSLQRGTDTQYFGPGTRLTVL.

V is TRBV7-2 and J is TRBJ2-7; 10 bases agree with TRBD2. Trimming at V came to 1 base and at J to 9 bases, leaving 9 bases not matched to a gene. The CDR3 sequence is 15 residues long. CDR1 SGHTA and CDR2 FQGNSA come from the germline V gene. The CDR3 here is CASSLELAGTSGQYF. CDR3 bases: TGTGCCAGCAGCTTAGAACTAGCGGGGACAAGCGGGCAGTACTTC.

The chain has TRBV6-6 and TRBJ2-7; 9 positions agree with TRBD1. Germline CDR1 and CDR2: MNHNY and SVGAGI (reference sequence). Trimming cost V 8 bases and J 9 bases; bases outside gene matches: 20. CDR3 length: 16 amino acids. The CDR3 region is CASGSEGQGPWFRQYF. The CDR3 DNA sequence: TGTGCCAGCGGGTCCGAGGGACAGGGCCCTTGGTTCCGGCAGTACTTC.

The CDR3, as DNA: TGTGCCAGCAGAGTTCGGGACTGGGGAGGAGATACGCAGTATTTT. Translation gives CASRVRDWGGDTQYF. The V call is TRBV2, the J call TRBJ2-3, with D perhaps matching TRBD2 (6 bases). This CDR3 spans 15 amino acids. V lost 6 bases and J lost 5, with 18 bases in between. Germline values: CDR1 SNHLY, CDR2 FYNNEI.

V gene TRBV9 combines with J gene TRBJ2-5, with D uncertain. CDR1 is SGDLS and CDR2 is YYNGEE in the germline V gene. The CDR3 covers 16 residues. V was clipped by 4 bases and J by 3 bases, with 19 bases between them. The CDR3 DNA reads TGTGCCAGCAGCCCTGGCCTTATCAAAAAAGAAGAGACCCAGTACTTC. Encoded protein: CASSPGLIKKEETQYF.

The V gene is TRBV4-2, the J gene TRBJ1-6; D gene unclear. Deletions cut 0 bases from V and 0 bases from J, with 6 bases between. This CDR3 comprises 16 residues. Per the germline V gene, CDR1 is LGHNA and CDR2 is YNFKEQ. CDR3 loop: CASSQDFSSYNSPLHF. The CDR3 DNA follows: TGTGCCAGCAGCCAAGATTTTAGCTCCTATAATTCACCCCTCCACTTT.

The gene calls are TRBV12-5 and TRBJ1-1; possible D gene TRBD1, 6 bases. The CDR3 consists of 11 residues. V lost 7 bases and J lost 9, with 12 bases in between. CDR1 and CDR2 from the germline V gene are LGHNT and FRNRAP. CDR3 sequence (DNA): TGTGCTAGTGCTCCGGGACAAAAAGCTTTCTTT. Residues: CASAPGQKAFF.

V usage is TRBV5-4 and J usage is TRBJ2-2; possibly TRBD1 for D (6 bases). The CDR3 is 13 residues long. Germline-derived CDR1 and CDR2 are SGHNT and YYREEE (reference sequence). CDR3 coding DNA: TGTTCTTCGTCGGACAGGAACACCGGGGAGCTGTTTTTT. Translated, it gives CSSSDRNTGELFF.

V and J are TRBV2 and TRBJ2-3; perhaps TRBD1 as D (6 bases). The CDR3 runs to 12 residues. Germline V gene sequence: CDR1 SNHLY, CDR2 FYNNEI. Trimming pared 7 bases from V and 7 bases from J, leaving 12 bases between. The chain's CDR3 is CASNARGHTQYF. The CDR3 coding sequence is TGTGCCAGCAATGCCAGGGGCCATACGCAGTATTTT.

CDR3 amino acids: CASSQDYGTSQRYTF. Here the CDR3 DNA reads TGCGCCAGCAGCCAAGATTACGGAACTAGCCAGCGCTACACCTTC. The V gene is TRBV4-3, the J gene TRBJ1-2; no clear D. V lost 0 bases to trimming and J lost 9 bases, with 17 bases between them. CDR3 length equals 15 residues. The germline V gene has CDR1 LGHNA and CDR2 YSLEER.

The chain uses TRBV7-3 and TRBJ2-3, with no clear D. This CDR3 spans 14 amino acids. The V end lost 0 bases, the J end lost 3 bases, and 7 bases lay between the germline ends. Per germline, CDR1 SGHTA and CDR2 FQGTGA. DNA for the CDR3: TGTGCCAGCAGCTTAACCGGGTTGACAGATACGCAGTATTTT. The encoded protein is CASSLTGLTDTQYF.

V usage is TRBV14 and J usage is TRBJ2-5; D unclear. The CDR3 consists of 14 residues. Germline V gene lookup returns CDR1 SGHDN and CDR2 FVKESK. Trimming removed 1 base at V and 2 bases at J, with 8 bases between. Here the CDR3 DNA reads TGTGCCAGCAGCCAAGTGTTCAGGCAAGAGACCCAGTACTTC. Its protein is CASSQVFRQETQYF.

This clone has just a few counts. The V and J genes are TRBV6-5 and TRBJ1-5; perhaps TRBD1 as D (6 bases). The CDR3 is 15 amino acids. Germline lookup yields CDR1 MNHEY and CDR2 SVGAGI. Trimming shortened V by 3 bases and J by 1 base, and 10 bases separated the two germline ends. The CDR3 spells CASSYDGGSNQPQHF. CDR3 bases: TGTGCCAGCAGTTATGATGGGGGCAGCAATCAGCCCCAGCATTTT.

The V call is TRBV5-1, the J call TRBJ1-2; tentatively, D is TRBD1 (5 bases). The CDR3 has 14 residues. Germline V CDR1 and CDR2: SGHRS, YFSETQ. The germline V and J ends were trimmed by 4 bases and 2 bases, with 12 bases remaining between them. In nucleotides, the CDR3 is TGCGCCAGCAGCAAGGACAATTCAAACTATGGCTACACCTTC. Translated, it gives CASSKDNSNYGYTF.

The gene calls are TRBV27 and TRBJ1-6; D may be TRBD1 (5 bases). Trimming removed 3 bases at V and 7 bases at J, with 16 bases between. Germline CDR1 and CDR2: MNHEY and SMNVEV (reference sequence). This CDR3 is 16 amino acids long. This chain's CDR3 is CASSFQGDRQNSPLHF. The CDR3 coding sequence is TGTGCCAGCAGTTTTCAAGGGGATAGACAGAATTCACCCCTCCACTTT.

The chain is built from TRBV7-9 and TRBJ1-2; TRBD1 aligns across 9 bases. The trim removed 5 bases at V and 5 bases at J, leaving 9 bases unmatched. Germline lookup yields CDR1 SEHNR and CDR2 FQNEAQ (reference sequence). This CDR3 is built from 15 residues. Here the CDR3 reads CASSVQGAMRYGYTF. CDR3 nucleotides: TGTGCCAGCAGCGTACAGGGGGCGATGAGATATGGCTACACCTTC.

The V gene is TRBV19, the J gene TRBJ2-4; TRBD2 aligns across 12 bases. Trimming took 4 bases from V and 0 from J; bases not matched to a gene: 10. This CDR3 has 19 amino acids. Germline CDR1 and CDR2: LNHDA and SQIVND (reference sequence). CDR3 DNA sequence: TGTGCCAGTAGTAAAGCAACTAGCGGGGGGTCCCTAGCCAAAAACATTCAGTACTTC. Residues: CASSKATSGGSLAKNIQYF.

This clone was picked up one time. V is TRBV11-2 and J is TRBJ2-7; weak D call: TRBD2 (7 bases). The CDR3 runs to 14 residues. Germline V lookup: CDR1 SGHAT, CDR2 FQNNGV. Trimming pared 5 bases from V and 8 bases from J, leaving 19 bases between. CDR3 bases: TGTGCCAGCAGCGCCTCCAGGGGAGGGGAGAAGCAGTACTTC. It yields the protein CASSASRGGEKQYF.

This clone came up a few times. The CDR3 protein is CASGLGQQGLEPQHF. As DNA, the CDR3 is TGTGCTAGTGGTTTGGGCCAACAGGGTCTAGAGCCCCAGCATTTT. The chain joins TRBV12-5 to TRBJ1-5; weak D call: TRBD1 (6 bases). The V and J ends lost 1 base and 8 bases respectively, with 15 bases between them. Germline V gene data show CDR1 as LGHNT and CDR2 as FRNRAP. The CDR3 spans 15 residues.

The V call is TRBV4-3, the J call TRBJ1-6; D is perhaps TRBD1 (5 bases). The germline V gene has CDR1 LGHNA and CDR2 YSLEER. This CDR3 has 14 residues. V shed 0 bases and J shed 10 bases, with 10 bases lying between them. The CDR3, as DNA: TGCGCCAGCAGCCAAGAGAAGGGGTTGTCACCCCTCCACTTT. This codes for CASSQEKGLSPLHF.

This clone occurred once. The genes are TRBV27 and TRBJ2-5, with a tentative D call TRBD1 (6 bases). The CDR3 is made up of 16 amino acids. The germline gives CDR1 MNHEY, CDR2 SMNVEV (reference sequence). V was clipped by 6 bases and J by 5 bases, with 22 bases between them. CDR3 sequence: CASSVLTAGDVETQYF. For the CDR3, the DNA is TGTGCCAGCAGCGTCTTAACAGCAGGGGATGTCGAGACCCAGTACTTC.

CDR3 nucleotides: TGTGCCAGCAGCACGGGACAGGGGGCCTTTGGCTACACCTTC. Residues: CASSTGQGAFGYTF. The chain couples TRBV5-4 to TRBJ1-2, with TRBD1 matching over 12 bases. Losses at the gene ends were 4 bases for V and 7 bases for J; bases not matched to a gene: 5. The CDR3 length is 14 residues. CDR1 and CDR2 from the germline V gene are SGHNT and YYREEE (reference sequence).